The following is a T cell receptor beta chain sequence with its context. Its antigen is not known. The sample contains more than one DNA sequence encoding this CDR3. The sample comes from a study of cytomegalovirus exposure and HLA in healthy donors. Across the study: There were 90 million to 130 million unique TCR beta sequences, drawn from about 179 million T cells, in an earlier analysis. Findings of the study overall: Looking again later, the authors saw that most CMV-associated TCR beta chains seemed HLA-restricted.

PCR amplification relied on 60 Vbeta primers (plus 13 Jbeta primers). Here immunoSEQ multiplex PCR was the method, and the copy in TCRdb shows in-frame clones only, minus some. The sample includes 180,000 or so clones, about four fifths seen only once; the top ten take under 2%. The CDR3 runs 14 residues. The ends were cut back, 2 bases at V and 2 bases at J, with 9 bases in the middle. The germline CDR1 and CDR2 sequences are MNHEY and SVGAGI. The chain carries TRBV6-5 and TRBJ2-5; D is perhaps TRBD1 (6 bases). Source material: PBMCs. The sequence came from a woman under 40 in good health and CMV-seronegative. In DNA, the CDR3 is TGTGCCAGCAGTTACGCAGGGGTGCAAGAGACCCAGTACTTC. It translates to CASSYAGVQETQYF.